Reported below is one T cell receptor beta chain. CDR3 size: 15 residues. Trimming took 1 base from V and 1 from J, leaving 8 bases between them. Germline V gene lookup returns CDR1 MGHRA and CDR2 YSYEKL. Clones were read by immunoSEQ multiplex PCR, and TCRdb kept only the in-frame ones, dropping some. The sample holds 100,000 or so clones, roughly 84% seen once. This record belongs to a study of OX40 agonist ivuxolimab in advanced cancers. Here the sequenced sample was CD4+ or CD8+ T cells sorted from blood, taken in a trial of the OX40 agonist ivuxolimab. The sequence was collected from an adult with an advanced solid tumor such as melanoma, head and neck, liver or kidney cancer. This rearrangement joins TRBV4-1 to TRBJ1-5; no definite D call. CDR3 region: CASSQVAGSNQPQHF. DNA of the CDR3: TGCGCCAGCAGCCAAGTAGCGGGGAGCAATCAGCCCCAGCATTTT.